Below are 30 T cell receptor beta chains sequenced from a single sample in a study of T cells in Graves' hyperthyroidism and ophthalmopathy. TCR beta CDR3 sequences were amplified from RNA transcripts. Researchers ran a first-round RT-PCR on the TCR CDR3 using the HTBI primer set. Each CDR3 protein is one row after TCRdb ran MiXCR on the multiplex PCR reads. This table has around 350,000 distinct CDR3 sequences, roughly 15% appearing once. The material sequenced was blood. The receptor set was obtained from a woman aged 25-40 years with Graves' hyperthyroidism that later progressed to Graves' ophthalmopathy.

This clonotype was recorded at least ten times. This rearrangement joins TRBV3-1 to TRBJ1-2; D call uncertain. V lost 0 bases to trimming and J lost 7 bases, with 12 bases between them. The CDR3 is 14 amino acids. Germline V gives CDR1 LGHDT, CDR2 YNNKEL (reference sequence). The CDR3 nucleotides read TGTGCCAGCAGCCAAGATTTTTTGGGGTTTGGCTACACCTTC. Protein sequence: CASSQDFLGFGYTF.

This clonotype showed up many times. CDR3 in DNA: TGTGCCAGCAGACCCCCCGACAGGGGCGTGAACACTGAAGCTTTCTTT. Translated, it gives CASRPPDRGVNTEAFF. The rearrangement uses TRBV28 and TRBJ1-1; 8 bases fit TRBD1. Germline assignment: CDR1 MDHEN and CDR2 SYDVKM. The trim removed 6 bases at V and 0 bases at J, leaving 9 bases unmatched. The CDR3 consists of 16 residues.

The chain couples TRBV19 to TRBJ2-5, with TRBD2 matching 7 bases. The J segment lost 9 bases and the V segment lost 6 bases, leaving 13 bases of the junction unmatched. The length of the CDR3 is 14 residues. Germline assignment: CDR1 LNHDA and CDR2 SQIVND (reference sequence). In DNA form, the CDR3 reads TGTGCCAGTAGCGGGAGGAAAGTGAGTGTGGCCCAGTACTTC. Translated, it gives CASSGRKVSVAQYF.

This clonotype appeared many times. V and J are TRBV30 and TRBJ2-7; 7 bases map to TRBD1. Trimming at V came to 6 bases and at J to 1 base, leaving 18 bases not matched to a gene. The CDR3 has 17 amino acids. Germline lookup yields CDR1 GTSNPN and CDR2 SVGIG (reference sequence). Here the CDR3 reads CACQMPGTGARSYEQYF. In nucleotides, the CDR3 is TGTGCCTGCCAGATGCCTGGTACAGGGGCTAGGTCCTACGAGCAGTACTTC.

The chain links TRBV12-3 or TRBV12-4 to TRBJ1-1; D unclear. The CDR3 is 13 amino acids. V shed 7 bases and J shed 1 base, with 10 bases lying between them. The CDR3 nucleotides read TGTGCCAGCACTCGACTCGAGAACACTGAAGCTTTCTTT. Its translation: CASTRLENTEAFF.

This clonotype was counted between two and nine times. An end of the junction does not agree with germline; a read error may underlie this. This chain joins TRBV7-9 and TRBJ2-3, with 10 bases identical to TRBD2. This CDR3 is built from 18 residues. Germline-derived CDR1 and CDR2 are SEHNR and FQNEAQ (reference sequence). The CDR3 DNA reads as TGTGCCAGCAGCTCCGTCGGACTAGCGGATGCTAGCACAGATACGCGGTATTTT. Residues: CASSSVGLADASTDTRYF. Full variable domain (missing parts from reference TRBV7-9 and TRBJ2-3): DTGVSQNPRHKITKRGQNVTFRCDPISEHNRLYWYRQTLGQGPEFLTYFQNEAQLEKSRLLSDRFSAERPKGSFSTLEIQRTEQGDSAMYLCASSSVGLADASTDTRYFGPGTRLTVL.

This clonotype has at least ten counts. The chain combines TRBV2 with TRBJ1-5, with D unclear. The CDR3 loop spans 15 amino acids. Trimming removed 3 bases from V and 3 bases from J, with 12 bases in between. Germline CDR1 SNHLY, CDR2 FYNNEI. The CDR3 DNA is TGTGCCAGCAGTGACGGGGAGGAACACAATCAGCCCCAGCATTTT. It encodes CASSDGEEHNQPQHF.

This clonotype was observed at least ten times. J is TRBJ2-1 and V is TRBV7-9, with 12 bases that match TRBD2. Germline values: CDR1 SEHNR, CDR2 FQNEAQ (reference sequence). The CDR3 has 15 residues. The ends lost 2 bases at V and 13 bases at J; junction bases unmatched: 9. CDR3 nucleotide sequence: TGTGCCAGCAGCTTATGGCTAGCGGGAGGGTTTGGTCAGTTCTTC. It codes for CASSLWLAGGFGQFF.

The CDR3 DNA reads as TGCAGTGCTAGAGGGACTACGGGACAACAGACCCAGTACTTC. Translation gives CSARGTTGQQTQYF. The chain has TRBV20-1 and TRBJ2-5; D possibly uses TRBD1 or TRBD2 (6 bases each). V lost 1 base and J 6 bases, leaving 15 bases between the germline ends. In germline, CDR1 is DFQATT, CDR2 SNEGSKA (reference sequence). The CDR3 runs 14 residues.

This clonotype was found many times. V usage is TRBV2 and J usage is TRBJ2-4, with 7 positions matching TRBD1. Germline CDR1 reads SNHLY; CDR2 reads FYNNEI. The junction had 4 bases not matched to a gene; V was cut back by 1 base and J by 4 bases. CDR3 size: 15 residues. CDR3 protein: CASSEEGGSKNIQYF. The CDR3, as DNA: TGTGCCAGCAGTGAAGAAGGGGGCTCGAAAAACATTCAGTACTTC. The full variable domain, with the rest looked up from reference TRBV2 and TRBJ2-4, is EPEVTQTPSHQVTQMGQEVILRCVPISNHLYFYWYRQILGQKVEFLVSFYNNEISEKSEIFDDQFSVERPDGSNFTLKIRSTKLEDSAMYFCASSEEGGSKNIQYFGAGTRLSVL.

The genes are TRBV29-1 and TRBJ1-2; 11 bases map to TRBD1. Germline V CDR1 and CDR2: SQVTM, ANQGSEA. J lost 1 base, V lost 7 bases, and 2 bases had no gene match. The CDR3 totals 13 residues. The CDR3 region is CSGGTGGNYGYTF. The CDR3, as DNA: TGCAGCGGAGGGACAGGGGGTAACTATGGCTACACCTTC.

The chain joins TRBV12-3 or TRBV12-4 to TRBJ1-2, with a tentative D call TRBD1 (6 bases). The CDR3 is 15 amino acids. V lost 5 bases and J 3 bases, leaving 16 bases between the germline ends. The CDR3 DNA follows: TGTGCCAGCAGTCGTGCCAGGGGCTGGGACTATGGCTACACCTTC. Translated, it gives CASSRARGWDYGYTF.

The sample holds many counts of this clonotype. The gene calls are TRBV18 and TRBJ1-2; D unclear. V was pared by 0 bases and J by 0 bases, with 11 bases between. Germline loops: CDR1 KGHSH, CDR2 LQKENI. The CDR3 totals 16 residues. CDR3 nucleotide sequence: TGTGCCAGCTCACCACCCATAAACCCAGCTAACTATGGCTACACCTTC. Protein: CASSPPINPANYGYTF.

This clonotype was found many times. The rearrangement uses TRBV2 and TRBJ2-5, with 14 nucleotides matching TRBD2. Unmatched junction bases numbered 8, after V lost 6 bases and J lost 5 bases. Germline-derived CDR1 and CDR2 are SNHLY and FYNNEI. The CDR3 contains 16 residues. The CDR3 nucleotides read TGTGCCAGCAGAAAGACTAGCGGGAGGGCCGTTGAGACCCAGTACTTC. Protein product: CASRKTSGRAVETQYF.

This clonotype was detected many times. The V gene is TRBV2, the J gene TRBJ2-6; D is ambiguous. With 7 bases removed from V and 4 bases from J, the gap between germline ends came to 17 bases. In germline, CDR1 is SNHLY, CDR2 FYNNEI. The CDR3 loop spans 16 amino acids. The CDR3 region is CASKRMVRAGANVLTF. CDR3 bases: TGTGCCAGCAAAAGAATGGTTAGGGCCGGGGCCAACGTCCTGACTTTC.

This clonotype has a count of ten or more. This sequence joins TRBV7-9 and TRBJ2-7; D gene unclear. This CDR3 comprises 12 residues. V lost 9 bases to trimming and J lost 2 bases, with 11 bases between them. CDR1 is SEHNR, CDR2 FQNEAQ, per germline (reference sequence). The CDR3 DNA reads as TGTGCCAGTGGACGTACGCCCTACGAGCAGTACTTC. Translated: CASGRTPYEQYF.

This clonotype was recorded many times. The gene calls are TRBV28 and TRBJ2-2; 8 bases agree with TRBD2. The CDR3 contains 15 residues. The germline gives CDR1 MDHEN, CDR2 SYDVKM. After removal of 5 bases from V and 3 bases from J, the junction contained 5 bases not matched to a gene. The chain's CDR3 is CASSLAGYYTGELFF. In DNA form, the CDR3 reads TGTGCCAGCAGTCTAGCGGGCTATTACACCGGGGAGCTGTTTTTT.

This clonotype was observed many times. The chain is built from TRBV12-3 or TRBV12-4 and TRBJ1-1; D may be TRBD1 (6 bases). V lost 6 bases, J lost 1 base, and 12 bases lay in between. The CDR3 consists of 14 residues. CDR3 nucleotides: TGTGCCAGCAGGCGGGGACACCAGAACACTGAAGCTTTCTTT. Residues: CASRRGHQNTEAFF.

The sample holds many counts of this clonotype. The rearrangement joins TRBV29-1 to TRBJ2-5; D not resolved. V shed 5 bases and J shed 6 bases, with 13 bases lying between them. CDR1 and CDR2 (germline): SQVTM, ANQGSEA. CDR3 length: 12 residues. The CDR3 DNA is TGCAGCGTTTTCTCTCTGGGGAAGACCCAGTACTTC. It codes for CSVFSLGKTQYF. Full variable domain (outside the CDR3, taken from reference TRBV29-1 and TRBJ2-5): SAVISQKPSRDICQRGTSLTIQCQVDSQVTMMFWYRQQPGQSLTLIATANQGSEATYESGFVIDKFPISRPNLTFSTLTVSNMSPEDSSIYLCSVFSLGKTQYFGPGTRLLVL.

This clonotype was observed at least ten times. The rearrangement joins TRBV6-1 to TRBJ2-1; 9 bases map to TRBD1. V lost 6 bases to trimming and J lost 1 base; unmatched junction nucleotides: 4. Germline CDR1 reads MNHNS; CDR2 reads SASEGT. The CDR3 sequence is 15 residues long. The chain's CDR3 is CASRPGTGSYNEQFF. DNA of the CDR3: TGTGCCAGCAGACCCGGGACAGGGTCCTACAATGAGCAGTTCTTC.

This clonotype was counted between two and nine times. The chain has TRBV10-2 and TRBJ2-7, with 9 bases matching TRBD2. V lost 3 bases, J lost 1 base, and 7 bases stayed unmatched. The CDR3 length is 16 residues. Germline CDR1 is WSHSY and CDR2 is SAAADI. Here the CDR3 reads CASSDPDGLASYEQYF. The CDR3 DNA reads as TGCGCCAGCAGTGACCCCGATGGACTAGCGTCCTACGAGCAGTACTTC.

This clonotype has at least ten counts. This chain uses TRBV27 with TRBJ1-6; D remains unclear. Germline CDR1 MNHEY, CDR2 SMNVEV (reference sequence). The CDR3 runs to 14 residues. V was clipped by 10 bases and J by 10 bases, with 20 bases between them. CDR3 nucleotide sequence: TGTGCCACCGGGTTTATTTTACTTGGGTCACCCCTCCACTTT. Protein sequence: CATGFILLGSPLHF.

The chain recombines TRBV6-1 with TRBJ2-3; D is possibly TRBD2 (6 bases). Trimming left V 4 bases short and J 0 bases short, with 11 bases between. Germline loops: CDR1 MNHNS, CDR2 SASEGT. CDR3 length: 15 amino acids. Here the CDR3 DNA reads TGTGCCAGCAGTGCTGTCGGGACTAGCACAGATACGCAGTATTTT. Amino acid sequence: CASSAVGTSTDTQYF.

This clonotype was seen ten or more times. The chain employs TRBV20-1 and TRBJ1-2; 9 nucleotides line up with TRBD1. CDR1 is DFQATT, CDR2 SNEGSKA, per germline (reference sequence). This CDR3 spans 15 amino acids. Unmatched junction bases numbered 6, after V lost 0 bases and J lost 4 bases. The CDR3 region is CSARDSDRGGYGYTF. CDR3 coding DNA: TGCAGTGCTAGAGATTCGGACAGGGGAGGCTATGGCTACACCTTC.

This clonotype was picked up a small number of times. The chain has TRBV28 and TRBJ1-2, with D tentatively TRBD1 (5 bases). V dropped 5 bases and J dropped 7 bases, with 11 bases sitting between them. The CDR3 runs to 12 residues. Germline V gene data show CDR1 as MDHEN and CDR2 as SYDVKM. This CDR3 is CASSPGRVGYTF. In DNA, the CDR3 is TGTGCCAGCAGTCCAGGGCGGGTTGGCTACACCTTC.

Many counts were recorded for this clonotype. The CDR3 here is CASSQEVDRPIDNYGYTF. The CDR3 region has the DNA TGTGCCAGCAGCCAAGAGGTCGATCGCCCCATAGATAACTATGGCTACACCTTC. The chain uses TRBV3-1 and TRBJ1-2; D gene uncertain. The germline V and J ends were trimmed by 0 bases and 1 base, with 18 bases remaining between them. CDR1 and CDR2 (germline): LGHDT, YNNKEL (reference sequence). CDR3 length: 18 residues.

This rearrangement joins TRBV5-1 to TRBJ2-7; tentative D call: TRBD1 (5 bases). Germline CDR1 reads SGHRS; CDR2 reads YFSETQ. Deletions cut 0 bases from V and 6 bases from J, with 7 bases between. The CDR3 length is 12 residues. In DNA, the CDR3 is TGCGCCAGCAGCTTGGCTGGGGCCGAGCAGTACTTC. It specifies CASSLAGAEQYF.

Only a few counts were recorded for this clonotype. The chain employs TRBV5-6 and TRBJ2-7, with TRBD2 identical over 13 bases. V dropped 6 bases and J dropped 7; count of bases not matched to a gene: 22. The CDR3 extends over 19 amino acids. CDR1 is SGHDT, CDR2 YYEEEE, per germline. CDR3 DNA sequence: TGTGCCAGCATCGTAGATGGGACTAGCGGGGACCTAACCCCCCGGGAGCAGTACTTC. Its protein product is CASIVDGTSGDLTPREQYF.

In its sample, this clonotype was seen many times. J is TRBJ1-1 and V is TRBV29-1, with D maybe TRBD1 (6 bases). CDR1 is SQVTM, CDR2 ANQGSEA, per germline. V was cut by 4 bases and J by 6 bases, with 12 bases left in between. This CDR3 contains 12 residues. CDR3 sequence reads: CSVVFAGAEAFF. CDR3 sequence (DNA): TGCAGCGTTGTGTTCGCAGGGGCTGAAGCTTTCTTT.

This clonotype was picked up many times. The chain has TRBV2 and TRBJ2-3, with 9 nucleotides matching TRBD1. The germline V gene encodes CDR1 SNHLY and CDR2 FYNNEI. The junction had 4 bases not matched to a gene; V was cut back by 6 bases and J by 3 bases. The CDR3 has 14 residues. Here the CDR3 reads CASRWGQGTDTQYF. CDR3 sequence (DNA): TGTGCCAGCAGGTGGGGACAGGGTACAGATACGCAGTATTTT.